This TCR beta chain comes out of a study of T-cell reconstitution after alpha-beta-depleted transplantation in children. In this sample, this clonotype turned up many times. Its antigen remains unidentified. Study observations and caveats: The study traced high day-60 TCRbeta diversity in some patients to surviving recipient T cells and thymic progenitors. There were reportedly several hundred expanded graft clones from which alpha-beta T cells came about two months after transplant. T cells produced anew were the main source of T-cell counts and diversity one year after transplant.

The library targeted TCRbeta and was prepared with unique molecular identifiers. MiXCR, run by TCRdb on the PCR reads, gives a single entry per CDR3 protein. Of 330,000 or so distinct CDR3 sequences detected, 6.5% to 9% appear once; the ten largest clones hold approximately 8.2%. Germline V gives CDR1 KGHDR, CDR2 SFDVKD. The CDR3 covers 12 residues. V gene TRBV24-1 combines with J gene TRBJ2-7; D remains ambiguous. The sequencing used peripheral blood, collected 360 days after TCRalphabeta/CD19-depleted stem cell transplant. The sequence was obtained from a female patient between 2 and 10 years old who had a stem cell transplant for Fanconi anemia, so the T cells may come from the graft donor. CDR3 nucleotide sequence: TGTGTCAGCAGAGGCGCCGAACGGGTGCAGTACTTC. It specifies CVSRGAERVQYF.